This T cell receptor beta chain was captured by sequencing in a study of shared clonotypes between healthy human individuals. Overall study: Each donor had three CD4 naive, three CD4 memory, two CD8 naive and one CD8 memory plate.

CD45RO-negative CD8 cells positively selected for CCR7 made up the naive population, which excluded terminally differentiated effector memory CD45RA+ cells. Over several immunoSEQ plates, each subset's genomic DNA was distributed in even portions. Sequencing was performed with immunoSEQ multiplex PCR; in TCRdb, only in-frame clones are kept and a portion is missing. Of about 2 million clones in the sample, about 95% were seen once. The CDR3 runs to 15 residues. The germline gives CDR1 MGHRA, CDR2 YSYEKL. V was shortened by 2 bases and J by 4 bases, with 15 bases between the two germline ends. This receptor was taken from a man younger than 35 in good health. What was sequenced was naive CD8+ T cells sorted from blood. V gene TRBV4-1 combines with J gene TRBJ2-7; D might be TRBD1 or TRBD2, each matching 5 bases. For the CDR3, the DNA is TGCGCCAGCAGCCAAACCGGGACCGCCGTTTACGAGCAGTACTTC. It specifies CASSQTGTAVYEQYF.